Each of the 19 T cell receptor beta chains below was sequenced from the same sample in a study of cytotoxic CD8 clonotypes in ibrutinib-treated CLL. The protocol was immunoSEQ multiplex PCR, while the TCRdb copy is restricted to in-frame clones and leaves out a portion. The sample yields 25,000 to 30,000 clones, roughly 50% seen once. The material was PBMCs, obtained before ibrutinib treatment. The receptors were gathered from a human donor with chronic lymphocytic leukemia.

On this clone: This specimen includes other DNA sequences encoding the same CDR3. The V call is TRBV4-3, the J call TRBJ2-3; TRBD1 is a possible D gene (6 bases). Germline V gene data show CDR1 as LGHNA and CDR2 as YSLEER. The CDR3 is 15 amino acids. Trimming left V 4 bases short and J 5 bases short, with 16 bases between. This chain's CDR3 is CASSLGTSGRDTQYF. The CDR3 DNA reads TGCGCCAGCAGCCTTGGGACATCCGGTCGAGATACGCAGTATTTT.

The rearrangement links TRBV5-1 to TRBJ1-4; 7 bases line up with TRBD1. J gave up 7 bases and V 5 bases, and 14 bases lay outside the gene matches. Germline loops: CDR1 SGHRS, CDR2 YFSETQ. CDR3 length equals 16 residues. CDR3 DNA sequence: TGCGCCAGCAGAAGACAGGGAAGGGGCAGCGGTGAAAAACTGTTTTTT. Translated: CASRRQGRGSGEKLFF.

This clone was picked up a small number of times. The rearrangement links TRBV5-1 to TRBJ2-3, with 7 bases that match TRBD2. The germline gives CDR1 SGHRS, CDR2 YFSETQ. The V and J ends lost 0 bases and 0 bases, in that order; junction bases with no gene match: 7. The CDR3 contains 17 residues. CDR3 region: CASSLGSGGPSTDTQYF. The CDR3 bases are TGCGCCAGCAGCTTGGGTTCGGGGGGACCTAGCACAGATACGCAGTATTTT. The variable domain in full, with the rest retrieved from reference TRBV5-1 and TRBJ2-3, is KAGVTQTPRYLIKTRGQQVTLSCSPISGHRSVSWYQQTPGQGLQFLFEYFSETQRNKGNFPGRFSGRQFSNSRSEMNVSTLELGDSALYLCASSLGSGGPSTDTQYFGPGTRLTVL.

The V call is TRBV10-1, the J call TRBJ1-5, with TRBD1 identical over 10 bases. The V gene end was trimmed by 0 bases and the J gene end by 5 bases; junction bases not matched to a gene: 7. Germline-derived CDR1 and CDR2 are WNHNN and SYGVQD (reference sequence). The CDR3 is 17 residues long. The CDR3 sequence: CASSESQGDRGHQPQHF. In DNA, the CDR3 is TGCGCCAGCAGTGAGTCTCAAGGGGACAGGGGCCATCAGCCCCAGCATTTT.

The chain links TRBV5-1 to TRBJ2-1, with D perhaps TRBD1 or TRBD2 (6 bases each). Trimming stripped 0 bases from V and 5 bases from J, with 21 bases between. The CDR3 is 18 residues long. CDR1 is SGHRS, CDR2 YFSETQ, per germline. DNA of the CDR3: TGCGCCAGCAGCTTGGAATACTTCGGACAGCGGAGGGACAATGAGCAGTTCTTC. It is translated as CASSLEYFGQRRDNEQFF. Full variable domain (remainder filled in from reference TRBV5-1 and TRBJ2-1): KAGVTQTPRYLIKTRGQQVTLSCSPISGHRSVSWYQQTPGQGLQFLFEYFSETQRNKGNFPGRFSGRQFSNSRSEMNVSTLELGDSALYLCASSLEYFGQRRDNEQFFGPGTRLTVL.

This clone was found a few times. The rearrangement links TRBV19 to TRBJ2-2, with unresolved D. Germline V gene data show CDR1 as LNHDA and CDR2 as SQIVND (reference sequence). The CDR3 is 12 amino acids. Trimming shortened V by 2 bases and J by 7 bases, and 5 bases separated the two germline ends. CDR3 in amino acids: CASSIIHGELFF. Written as DNA, the CDR3 is TGTGCCAGTAGTATAATCCACGGGGAGCTGTTTTTT.

V is TRBV5-1 and J is TRBJ2-1, with TRBD1 as a possible D gene (6 bases). The V and J ends lost 2 bases and 2 bases respectively, with 11 bases between them. The CDR3 extends over 15 amino acids. The germline V gene has CDR1 SGHRS and CDR2 YFSETQ. CDR3 loop: CASSFRDMPYNEQFF. DNA for the CDR3: TGCGCCAGCAGCTTCCGGGACATGCCCTACAATGAGCAGTTCTTC.

The V and J genes are TRBV4-1 and TRBJ2-1; D gene ambiguous. Between the trimmed V and J ends, which lost 1 base and 0 bases, there was a span of 4 bases. The germline gives CDR1 MGHRA, CDR2 YSYEKL. CDR3 length: 14 amino acids. Here the CDR3 reads CASSQGGSYNEQFF. The CDR3 region has the DNA TGCGCCAGCAGCCAAGGGGGCTCCTACAATGAGCAGTTCTTC.

In its sample, this clone was seen a few times. This rearrangement joins TRBV6-1 to TRBJ1-2, with TRBD1 identical over 8 bases. This CDR3 has 13 amino acids. Germline CDR1 and CDR2: MNHNS and SASEGT. V lost 6 bases to trimming and J lost 6 bases; unmatched junction nucleotides: 6. CDR3 residues: CASSTLTGDGYTF. The CDR3 DNA sequence: TGTGCCAGCAGCACCCTGACAGGGGATGGCTACACCTTC.

The chain links TRBV6-9 to TRBJ2-6; D is ambiguous. The CDR3 has 17 residues. With 2 bases removed from V and 5 bases from J, the gap between germline ends came to 16 bases. From germline, CDR1 is MNHGY and CDR2 SVAAGI. The DNA of the CDR3 is TGTGCCAGCAGTTATCTAGTACGACAAAGTCGGGCCAACGTCCTGACTTTC. It encodes CASSYLVRQSRANVLTF.

This chain connects TRBV18 to TRBJ2-5; either TRBD1 or TRBD2 may fit D (5 bases each). V was shortened by 3 bases and J by 2 bases, with 13 bases between the two germline ends. The CDR3 is 15 amino acids. The germline gives CDR1 KGHSH, CDR2 LQKENI. Here the CDR3 reads CASSPVGDQQETQYF. The CDR3 DNA sequence: TGTGCCAGCTCACCCGTGGGGGACCAGCAAGAGACCCAGTACTTC.

As DNA, the CDR3 is TGTGCCAGCAGCGTAGGGGGGTCCGGGGAGCTGTTTTTT. It specifies CASSVGGSGELFF. The chain joins TRBV9 to TRBJ2-2; either TRBD1 or TRBD2 may fit D (5 bases each). Germline V gives CDR1 SGDLS, CDR2 YYNGEE. Trimming removed 0 bases at V and 6 bases at J, with 6 bases between. The CDR3 runs to 13 residues. The whole variable domain, remainder taken from reference TRBV9 and TRBJ2-2, is DSGVTQTPKHLITATGQRVTLRCSPRSGDLSVYWYQQSLDQGLQFLIQYYNGEERAKGNILERFSAQQFPDLHSELNLSSLELGDSALYFCASSVGGSGELFFGEGSRLTVL.

The V and J genes are TRBV29-1 and TRBJ1-1; D gene uncertain. With 4 bases removed from V and 0 bases from J, the gap between germline ends came to 15 bases. In germline, CDR1 is SQVTM, CDR2 ANQGSEA. This CDR3 contains 15 residues. The CDR3 coding sequence is TGCAGCGTTGGTCGACGGTCCGGAATGAACACTGAAGCTTTCTTT. The encoded protein is CSVGRRSGMNTEAFF. Full variable domain (missing parts from reference TRBV29-1 and TRBJ1-1): SAVISQKPSRDICQRGTSLTIQCQVDSQVTMMFWYRQQPGQSLTLIATANQGSEATYESGFVIDKFPISRPNLTFSTLTVSNMSPEDSSIYLCSVGRRSGMNTEAFFGQGTRLTVV.

The rearrangement joins TRBV27 to TRBJ1-6, with D possibly TRBD1 on 5 matching bases. The CDR3 length is 14 residues. CDR1 and CDR2 (germline): MNHEY, SMNVEV (reference sequence). Trimming took off 5 bases at V and 3 bases at J, with 8 bases between the two ends. In DNA, the CDR3 is TGTGCCAGCAGTCCAGGGATCTATAATTCACCCCTCCACTTT. Protein sequence: CASSPGIYNSPLHF.

The rearrangement uses TRBV10-3 and TRBJ2-1; the D gene could be TRBD1 or TRBD2 (6 bases each). The CDR3 length is 16 residues. Trimming left V 4 bases short and J 4 bases short, with 17 bases between. CDR1 and CDR2 from the germline V gene are ENHRY and SYGVKD. The CDR3 DNA is TGTGCCATCAGTGGGGGGGCAGGGAACACATACAATGAGCAGTTCTTC. Translating gives CAISGGAGNTYNEQFF.

The chain employs TRBV5-4 and TRBJ2-1; 7 bases are shared with TRBD1. Per germline, CDR1 SGHNT and CDR2 YYREEE (reference sequence). The CDR3 consists of 19 residues. V was pared by 4 bases and J by 4 bases, with 20 bases of the junction left unmatched. Here the CDR3 reads CASSQTTHRTGTAYNEQFF. DNA of the CDR3: TGTGCCAGCAGCCAAACAACTCACCGAACCGGGACAGCTTACAATGAGCAGTTCTTC.

V is TRBV10-3 and J is TRBJ2-1; 9 bases match TRBD2. The CDR3 has 17 residues. The junction had 8 bases not matched to a gene; V was cut back by 5 bases and J by 0 bases. The germline CDR1 and CDR2 sequences are ENHRY and SYGVKD. The DNA of the CDR3 is TGTGCCATCAGTCCCCTGACTAGCGGAAGCTCCTACAATGAGCAGTTCTTC. It translates to CAISPLTSGSSYNEQFF.

V gene TRBV6-4 combines with J gene TRBJ2-3; D is unresolved. Germline CDR1 MRHNA, CDR2 SNTAGT. This CDR3 region has 14 residues. The V end lost 4 bases, the J end lost 1 base, and 9 bases lay between the germline ends. For the CDR3, the DNA is TGTGCCAGCAGTGCCCCGTCCTGCACAGATACGCAGTATTTT. Translation gives CASSAPSCTDTQYF.

The chain joins TRBV2 to TRBJ2-2; 9 bases align to TRBD2. The CDR3 runs 14 residues. V was clipped by 4 bases and J by 4 bases; unmatched bases: 1. In germline, CDR1 is SNHLY, CDR2 FYNNEI. CDR3 sequence (DNA): TGTGCCAGCAGTGTGACTAGCGGCACCGGGGAGCTGTTTTTT. Its protein is CASSVTSGTGELFF.